The TCR beta chain described here comes from a study of T cells in localized non-small cell lung cancer. This clone was counted between two and nine times. Its antigen is currently unknown. Regarding the study as a whole: Tumor showed lower T cell clonality than uninvolved adjacent lung, where it was highest. Among the top 100 tumor clones, a median approximately 60 appeared in adjacent lung. Higher T cell density in the blood was associated with longer overall survival, whereas higher adjacent-lung clonality associated with shorter survival.

Some clones are missing from TCRdb's copy, which holds only in-frame ones; the method was immunoSEQ multiplex PCR. This table has around 100,000 clones, about 87% appearing once. Trimming pared 0 bases from V and 8 bases from J, leaving 19 bases between. CDR1 is ENHRY, CDR2 SYGVKD, per germline. The CDR3 runs 16 residues. This receptor was obtained from a man between 40 and 70 years old with stage I squamous cell lung carcinoma. The chain joins TRBV10-3 to TRBJ1-2; D not resolved. The material was peripheral blood, obtained before any cancer treatment. CDR3 residues: CAISESAPEGGRGYTF. The CDR3, as DNA: TGTGCCATCAGTGAGTCGGCCCCCGAAGGAGGTAGAGGCTACACCTTC.